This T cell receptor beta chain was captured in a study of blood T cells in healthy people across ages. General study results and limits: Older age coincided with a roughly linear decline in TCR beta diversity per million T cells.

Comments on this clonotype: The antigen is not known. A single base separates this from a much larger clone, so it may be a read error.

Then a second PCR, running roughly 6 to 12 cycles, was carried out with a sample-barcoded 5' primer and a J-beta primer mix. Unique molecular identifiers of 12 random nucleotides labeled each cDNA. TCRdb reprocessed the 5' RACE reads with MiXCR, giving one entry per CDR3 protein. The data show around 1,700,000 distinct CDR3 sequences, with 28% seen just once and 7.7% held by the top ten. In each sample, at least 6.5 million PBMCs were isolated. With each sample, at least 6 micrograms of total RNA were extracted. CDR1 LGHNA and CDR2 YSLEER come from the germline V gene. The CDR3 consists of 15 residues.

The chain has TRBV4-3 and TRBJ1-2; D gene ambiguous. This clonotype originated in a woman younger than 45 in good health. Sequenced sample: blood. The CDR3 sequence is CASSQEADTDYGNTF. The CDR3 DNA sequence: TGCGCCAGCAGCCAAGAGGCCGACACTGACTATGGCAACACCTTC.